The 9 T cell receptor beta chains presented below share a single source sample, sequenced in a study of vaccination and CD4 T cells after COVID-19. The treatment is: approximately nine-day PBMC culture with coronavirus spike peptide pools or control peptides (ViraFEST assay). Sequencing of cultured CD4+ T cell DNA used the Oncomine TCR Beta short-read assay. TCRdb used MiXCR to reprocess the PCR reads, holding one entry per CDR3 protein. The sample gives roughly 9,900 distinct CDR3 sequences, roughly 64% of which show up once; roughly 35% is in the top ten. Their antigens are not known. Specimen: CD4+ T cells from blood, cultured in vitro. The receptor source for this set is a human donor who had recovered from COVID-19.

This clonotype came up a few times. The chain couples TRBV27 to TRBJ1-2; maybe TRBD1 (6 bases). Germline-derived CDR1 and CDR2 are MNHEY and SMNVEV (reference sequence). Trimming pared 2 bases from V and 3 bases from J, leaving 7 bases between. The CDR3 length is 13 residues. CDR3 in DNA: TGTGCCAGCAGTTTAAACAGGGACTATGGCTACACCTTC. Its translation: CASSLNRDYGYTF.

The chain links TRBV6-1 to TRBJ1-1, with D tentatively TRBD1 (6 bases). V shed 5 bases and J shed 8 bases, with 12 bases lying between them. CDR1 MNHNS and CDR2 SASEGT come from the germline V gene. The CDR3 is 12 residues long. The CDR3 bases are TGTGCCAGCAGTCCCAGGGGACTGGAAGCTTTCTTT. Its translation: CASSPRGLEAFF.

The chain employs TRBV10-1 and TRBJ2-2, with 12 positions matching TRBD2. This CDR3 has 19 amino acids. CDR1 and CDR2 from the germline V gene are WNHNN and SYGVQD (reference sequence). The V segment lost 6 bases and the J segment 6 bases; nucleotides outside the gene matches: 17. The CDR3 DNA follows: TGCGCCAGCAGGACCATAAGGCTAGCGGGAGGGTTCGGGGCCGGGGAGCTGTTTTTT. It encodes CASRTIRLAGGFGAGELFF.

J is TRBJ2-2 and V is TRBV2; D is ambiguous. V lost 7 bases to trimming and J lost 2 bases, with 5 bases between them. This CDR3 spans 12 amino acids. The germline CDR1 and CDR2 sequences are SNHLY and FYNNEI. Here the CDR3 reads CASKNNTGELFF. CDR3 DNA sequence: TGTGCCAGCAAAAACAACACCGGGGAGCTGTTTTTT.

The chain joins TRBV20-1 to TRBJ2-1; tentative D call: TRBD2 (6 bases). This CDR3 spans 13 amino acids. The V gene lost 7 bases and the J gene lost 7 bases, with 17 bases spanning the gap. Germline CDR1 reads DFQATT; CDR2 reads SNEGSKA (reference sequence). The CDR3 nucleotides read TGCAGTGTATACCGGGAGCATTTGAATGAGCAGTTCTTC. This translates into CSVYREHLNEQFF.

The CDR3 bases are TGTGCCAGCAGTTTGAGCGGGGTTGGAGAGACCCAGTACTTC. Translating it yields CASSLSGVGETQYF. The chain employs TRBV28 and TRBJ2-5; 7 bases fit TRBD2. The germline gives CDR1 MDHEN, CDR2 SYDVKM. The CDR3 has 14 amino acids. After removal of 3 bases from V and 4 bases from J, the junction contained 5 bases not matched to a gene.

The chain employs TRBV12-3 or TRBV12-4 and TRBJ1-2; possibly TRBD1 for D (6 bases). Trimming left V 2 bases short and J 8 bases short, with 12 bases between. The CDR3 spans 13 residues. For the CDR3, the DNA is TGTGCCAGCAGTTTACGGGGGGCGCAAGGCTACACCTTC. This codes for CASSLRGAQGYTF.

This chain joins TRBV6-1 and TRBJ1-5; D may be TRBD1 (5 bases). Trimming stripped 8 bases from V and 0 bases from J, with 11 bases between. The germline V gene encodes CDR1 MNHNS and CDR2 SASEGT. This CDR3 has 14 amino acids. DNA for the CDR3: TGTGCCAGCCGGGGGATGAGTAGCAATCAGCCCCAGCATTTT. Translating gives CASRGMSSNQPQHF.

The V call is TRBV20-1, the J call TRBJ1-4; D is unclear. Germline V lookup: CDR1 DFQATT, CDR2 SNEGSKA (reference sequence). Trimming left V 0 bases short and J 0 bases short, with 11 bases between. This CDR3 comprises 16 residues. The CDR3 here is CSARDGVRTTNEKLFF. In nucleotides, the CDR3 is TGCAGTGCTAGAGATGGGGTACGGACAACTAATGAAAAACTGTTTTTT.